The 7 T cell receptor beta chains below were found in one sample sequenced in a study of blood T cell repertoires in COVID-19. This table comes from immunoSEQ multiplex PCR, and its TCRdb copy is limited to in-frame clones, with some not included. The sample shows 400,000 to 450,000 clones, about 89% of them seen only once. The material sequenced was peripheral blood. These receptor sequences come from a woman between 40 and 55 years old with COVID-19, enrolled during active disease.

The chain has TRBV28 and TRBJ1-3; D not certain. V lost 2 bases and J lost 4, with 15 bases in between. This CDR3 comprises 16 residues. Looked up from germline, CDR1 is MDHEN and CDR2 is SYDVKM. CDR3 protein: CASSLGLAPSGNTIYF. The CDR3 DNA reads TGTGCCAGCAGTTTAGGGTTGGCCCCTAGCGGAAACACCATATATTTT.

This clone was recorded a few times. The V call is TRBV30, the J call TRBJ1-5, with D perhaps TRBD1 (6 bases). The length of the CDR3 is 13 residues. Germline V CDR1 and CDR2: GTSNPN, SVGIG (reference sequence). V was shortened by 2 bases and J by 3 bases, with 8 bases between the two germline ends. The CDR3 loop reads CAWSRTDNQPQHF. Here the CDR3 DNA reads TGTGCCTGGAGTCGGACAGACAATCAGCCCCAGCATTTT.

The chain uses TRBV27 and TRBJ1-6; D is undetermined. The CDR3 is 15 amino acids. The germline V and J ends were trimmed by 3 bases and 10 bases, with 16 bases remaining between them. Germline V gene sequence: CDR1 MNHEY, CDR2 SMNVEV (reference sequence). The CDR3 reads CASSFSPDLGSPLHF. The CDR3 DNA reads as TGTGCCAGCAGTTTCTCCCCGGACTTGGGGTCACCCCTCCACTTT.

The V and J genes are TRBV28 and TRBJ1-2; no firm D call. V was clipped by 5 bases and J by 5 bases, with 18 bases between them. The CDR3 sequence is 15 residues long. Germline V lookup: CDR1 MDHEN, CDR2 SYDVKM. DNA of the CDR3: TGTGCCAGCAGTAGCTCCTCCTGGGAGGGATATGGCTACACCTTC. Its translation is CASSSSSWEGYGYTF.

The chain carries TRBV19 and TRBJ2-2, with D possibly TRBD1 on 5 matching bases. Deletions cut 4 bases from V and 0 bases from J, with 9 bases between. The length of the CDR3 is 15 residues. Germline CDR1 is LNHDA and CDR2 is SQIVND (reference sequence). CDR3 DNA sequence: TGTGCCAGTAGTACAGGGTTCGCGAACACCGGGGAGCTGTTTTTT. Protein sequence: CASSTGFANTGELFF.

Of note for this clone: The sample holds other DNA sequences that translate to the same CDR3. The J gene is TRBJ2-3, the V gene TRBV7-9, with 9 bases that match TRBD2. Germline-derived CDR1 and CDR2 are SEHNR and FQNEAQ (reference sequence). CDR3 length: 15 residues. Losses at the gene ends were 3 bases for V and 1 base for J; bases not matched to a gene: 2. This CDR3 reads CASSLGGGGTDTQYF. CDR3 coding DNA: TGTGCCAGCAGCTTGGGCGGGGGGGGCACAGATACGCAGTATTTT.

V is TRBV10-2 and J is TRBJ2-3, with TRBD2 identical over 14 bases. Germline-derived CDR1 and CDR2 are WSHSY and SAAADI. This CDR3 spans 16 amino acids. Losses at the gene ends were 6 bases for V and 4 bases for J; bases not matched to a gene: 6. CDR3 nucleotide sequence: TGCGCCAGCAGGACCGGACTAGCGGGGGGTCCAGATACGCAGTATTTT. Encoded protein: CASRTGLAGGPDTQYF.